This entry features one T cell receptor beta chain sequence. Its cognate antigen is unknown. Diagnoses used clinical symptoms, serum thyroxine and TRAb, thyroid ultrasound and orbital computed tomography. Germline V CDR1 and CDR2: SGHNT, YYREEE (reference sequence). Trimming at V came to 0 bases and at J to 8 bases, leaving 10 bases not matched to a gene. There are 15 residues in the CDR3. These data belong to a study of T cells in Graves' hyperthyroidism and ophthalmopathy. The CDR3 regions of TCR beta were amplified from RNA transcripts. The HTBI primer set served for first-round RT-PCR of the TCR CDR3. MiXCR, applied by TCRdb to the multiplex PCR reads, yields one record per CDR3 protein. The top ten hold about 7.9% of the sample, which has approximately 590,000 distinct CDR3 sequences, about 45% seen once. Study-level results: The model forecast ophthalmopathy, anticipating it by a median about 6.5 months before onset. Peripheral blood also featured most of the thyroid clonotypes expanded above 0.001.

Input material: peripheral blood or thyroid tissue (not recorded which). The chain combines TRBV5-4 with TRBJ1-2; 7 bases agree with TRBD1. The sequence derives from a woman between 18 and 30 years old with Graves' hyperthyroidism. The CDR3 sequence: CASSLVGVNRGGYTF. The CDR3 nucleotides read TGTGCCAGCAGCTTGGTGGGGGTTAACAGGGGCGGCTACACCTTC.